One TCR beta chain is described in this entry. It has no known antigen specificity. There are no base qualities to consult, and no much larger clone falls within one base. This sample is part of a study of shared clonotypes between healthy human individuals (dated by TCRdb to 2020 to 2022). For context, the study as a whole: A couple of women and a few men aged 18 to 49 years were included in the cohort. To estimate repertoire size and how much clonotype sharing occurs between individuals, the study deeply sequenced the blood TCR repertoires of five healthy adults. Libraries were prepared and TCR repertoires were sequenced by different laboratories using diverse techniques, in order to increase sequencing depth and limit assay-specific biases. Leukapheresis yielded between about 0.9 and 9 billion PBMCs per donor. The research as a whole found: Because the study included a small number of donors, the genetic and exposure-history diversity represented was limited. Based on pairwise subsampling, the degree of clonotype sharing among donors was expected to be affected by sequencing depth. Sampling was limited to blood, and TCR repertoires in tissue likely differ from TCR repertoires in blood.

Using the deep immunoSEQ assay, TCR CDR3 regions were amplified from genomic DNA by multiplex PCR. For each cell subset, the extracted genomic DNA was distributed evenly across all wells of several immunoSEQ 96-well plates, and each plate served as one replicate. For unsorted PBMC, 250 to 350 ng genomic DNA, equal to about 30,000 T cell genomes, was loaded into each replicate PCR. Ten immunoSEQ deep assay plates were used to sequence unsorted PBMC genomic DNA. The purified libraries were quantified using a Qubit 3.0 fluorometer, sized with a Bioanalyzer 2100, and then quantified again using the KAPA Library Quantification kit. A separate single-read 150-cycle Illumina NextSeq 550 flow cell was used to sequence each immunoSEQ 96-well plate. Regarding the original processing steps: The immunoSEQ output contained only junctional sequences without quality scores, so filtering could not match that applied to full-length reads. Sequences were annotated with PyIR, a Python wrapper for IgBLAST v1.9, using IMGT germline references to assign V/J genes and CDR3. Reads with weak V/J assignments (E-value above 1e-6), missing CDR3, stop codons, out-of-frame junctions, or ambiguous translated residues were removed. A V3J clonotype was defined by an identical inferred V gene, J gene, and CDR3 amino acid sequence. Percentage overlap between repertoires was computed as shared unique clonotypes divided by the size of the smaller repertoire. RTK rarefaction, the Chao1 estimator, and Recon v2.1 estimates of unobserved clonotypes were used to assess repertoire richness. Held by TCRdb, this immuneACCESS table contains in-frame sequences only and omits some clones. Under half of the omission traces to an unresolved V gene where checked; the cause of the rest is unknown. The V and J calls and clone size are taken from that table; D and trimming were inferred from the DNA. This sample holds around 510,000 clones; roughly four fifths were observed only once. Together, the top ten hold around 12% of the sample.

In the germline V gene, CDR1 corresponds to MNHEY and CDR2 to SVGAGI. CDR3 length: 14 amino acids, cysteine to phenylalanine. Just the 42-base CDR3 DNA is kept, in frame starting at base 1. From V the trimming removes 2 bases and from J it removes 6 bases, while the gene matches leave 4 bases of the junction unaccounted for. Donors were healthy HIV-negative adults with no recently reported acute infections or vaccinations. All donors were Caucasian adults living in Nashville, Tennessee, USA. For unsorted samples, 70 million to 95 million PBMCs were counted, and genomic DNA was extracted using the QIAamp DNA Blood Mini kit. Blood was obtained by leukapheresis, after which PBMCs were separated by Ficoll-Histopaque density gradient centrifugation and cryopreserved in liquid nitrogen vapor phase.

This clonotype was sampled from a woman in her forties in good health. Some clones in this sample may be carry-over from other donors' samples. Sequencing used PBMCs. The chain links TRBV6-5 with TRBJ2-4, with 7 middle bases fitting TRBD2. At the DNA level, the sequence is TGTGCCAGCAGTTACATGGCTAGCGGAAACATTCAGTACTTC. Translation gives CASSYMASGNIQYF.